A selection of T cell receptor beta chains follows, all from one sample in a study of blood T cell repertoires in COVID-19. Data came from immunoSEQ multiplex PCR; TCRdb stores just in-frame clones and leaves some out. This repertoire shows about 74,000 clones, approximately 80% found once; its top ten account for 15% to 18%. The sequenced sample consisted of peripheral blood. The receptors originated from a human donor in a cohort sampled during active COVID-19. The CDR3 runs from the conserved cysteine through the conserved F or W. The D gene is left open where the match is weak. Size is stated for part of the rows, as once, few or many counts, or as a class when the clone is expanded.

d_gene	abundance	v_gene	j_gene	CDR3nt	CDR3aa
TRBD1	.	TRBV5-1	TRBJ2-7	TGCGCCAGCAGCTTATCAGGGGGCGATTACGAGCAGTACTTC	CASSLSGGDYEQYF
.	.	TRBV5-4	TRBJ2-7	TGTGCCAGCAGCTTGGGGGCCAGGGGCTTCGACGAGCAGTACTTC	CASSLGARGFDEQYF
.	.	TRBV24-1	TRBJ1-2	TGTGCCACCAGTGACAGACAGATGAAGGGGTCTGGCTACACCTTC	CATSDRQMKGSGYTF
.	few	TRBV5-1	TRBJ1-1	TGCGCCAGCAGCCCTGGGGCCACCACCAACACTGAAGCTTTCTTT	CASSPGATTNTEAFF
TRBD2	.	TRBV5-1	TRBJ2-7	TGCGCCAGCAGCCCTACCGGGACTAGCGGGAGCGAGCAGTACTTC	CASSPTGTSGSEQYF
.	.	TRBV5-1	TRBJ1-1	TGCGCCAGCAGTAAGACAGGCCAGAACACTGAAGCTTTCTTT	CASSKTGQNTEAFF
TRBD1	once	TRBV5-4	TRBJ2-2	TGTGCCAGCAGCTTGGCCGGGACAGGCCACACCGGGGAGCTGTTTTTT	CASSLAGTGHTGELFF
.	.	TRBV15	TRBJ2-7	TGTGCCACCAGCAGAAAATTTCGCACGGGGGACAGACCCTACGAGCAGTACTTC	CATSRKFRTGDRPYEQYF
TRBD1	once	TRBV5-1	TRBJ1-1	TGCGCCAGCAGCACTTCAGGGGGGAACACTGAAGCTTTCTTT	CASSTSGGNTEAFF
TRBD2	.	TRBV9	TRBJ2-2	TGTGCCAGCAGCGTAGGACTAGCGGGGCAAGTGGGAACCGGGGAGCTGTTTTTT	CASSVGLAGQVGTGELFF